This T cell receptor (beta chain) was found in a study of blood T cells in healthy people across ages. Study as a whole: Template switching captured about one barcoded beta molecule per two T cells.

CDR1 and CDR2 (germline): MGHRA, YSYEKL. The CDR3 contains 15 residues. V was pared by 3 bases and J by 1 base, with 3 bases of the junction left unmatched. Primed by a sample-barcoded 5' primer and a J-beta primer mix, a second PCR proceeded for roughly 7 to 12 cycles. TCRdb reprocessed the 5' RACE reads via MiXCR and lists one record per CDR3 protein. The sample consists of over a million distinct CDR3 sequences, about 45% of them appearing once. This chain uses TRBV4-1 with TRBJ2-7; TRBD1 matches at 10 bases. Source material: blood. This receptor was identified in a woman aged 18-29 years in good health. CDR3 coding DNA: TGCGCCAGCAGCCATCCGGGACAGGGGTCCTACGAGCAGTACTTC. This codes for CASSHPGQGSYEQYF.